This paragraph covers one TCR beta chain sequence. These data come from a study of T cells in narcolepsy. The CDR3 loop spans 11 amino acids. V lost 6 bases and J 7 bases, leaving 12 bases between the germline ends. Germline lookup yields CDR1 DFQATT and CDR2 SNEGSKA (reference sequence). The protocol was immunoSEQ multiplex PCR, while the TCRdb copy is restricted to in-frame clones and leaves out a portion. Among about 25,000 clones listed, about four fifths were seen once. V usage is TRBV20-1 and J usage is TRBJ2-5; D remains unclear. This TCR was recovered from a human donor with narcolepsy. Sequencing was carried out using CD45RA- memory CD4+ T cells from PBMCs. CDR3 loop: CSATTPGTQYF. CDR3 coding DNA: TGCAGTGCAACCACCCCGGGGACCCAGTACTTC.